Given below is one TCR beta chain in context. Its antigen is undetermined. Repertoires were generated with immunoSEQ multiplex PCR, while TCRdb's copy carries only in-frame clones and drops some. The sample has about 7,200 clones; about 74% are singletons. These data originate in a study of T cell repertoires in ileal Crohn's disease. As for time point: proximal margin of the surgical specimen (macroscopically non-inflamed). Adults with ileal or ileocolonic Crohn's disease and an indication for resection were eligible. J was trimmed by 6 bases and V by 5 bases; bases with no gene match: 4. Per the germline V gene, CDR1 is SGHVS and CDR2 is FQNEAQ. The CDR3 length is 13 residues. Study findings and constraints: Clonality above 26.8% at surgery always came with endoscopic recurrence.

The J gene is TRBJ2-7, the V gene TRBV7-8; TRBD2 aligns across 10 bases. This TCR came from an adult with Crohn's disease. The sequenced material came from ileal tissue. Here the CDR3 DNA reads TGTGCCAGCAGCGCTGGACTAGCGGCCGAGCAGTACTTC. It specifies CASSAGLAAEQYF.